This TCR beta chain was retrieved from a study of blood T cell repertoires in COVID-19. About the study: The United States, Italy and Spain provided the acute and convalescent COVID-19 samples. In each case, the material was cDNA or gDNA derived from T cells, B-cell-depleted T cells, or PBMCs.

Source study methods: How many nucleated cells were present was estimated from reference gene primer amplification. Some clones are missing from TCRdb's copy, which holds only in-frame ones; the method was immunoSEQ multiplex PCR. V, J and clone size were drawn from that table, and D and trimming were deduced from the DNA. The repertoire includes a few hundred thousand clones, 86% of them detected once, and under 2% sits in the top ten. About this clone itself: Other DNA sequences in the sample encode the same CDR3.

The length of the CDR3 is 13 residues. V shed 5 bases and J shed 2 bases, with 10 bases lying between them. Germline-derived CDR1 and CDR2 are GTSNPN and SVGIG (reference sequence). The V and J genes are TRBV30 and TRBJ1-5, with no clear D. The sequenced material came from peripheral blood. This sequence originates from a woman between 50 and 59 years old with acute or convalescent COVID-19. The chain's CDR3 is CAWSPGGNQPQHF. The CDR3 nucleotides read TGTGCCTGGTCACCGGGAGGCAATCAGCCCCAGCATTTT. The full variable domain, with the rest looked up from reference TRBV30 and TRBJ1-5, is SQTIHQWPATLVQPVGSPLSLECTVEGTSNPNLYWYRQAAGRGLQLLFYSVGIGQISSEVPQNLSASRPQDRQFILSSKKLLLSDSGFYLCAWSPGGNQPQHFGDGTRLSIL.